Listed here are 18 T cell receptor beta chains from one sample, sequenced in a study of early T cells in non-severe SARS-CoV-2 infection. From the 5' RACE reads, TCRdb called clonotypes with MiXCR, one entry per CDR3 protein. The table lists tens of thousands of distinct CDR3 sequences, 11% of them singletons. The sequencing input was whole blood. The receptors originated from an adult who was a healthcare worker with PCR-confirmed SARS-CoV-2 infection or an uninfected control (not recorded which).

This clonotype was seen more than once but under ten times. The chain carries TRBV18 and TRBJ2-5; tentative D call: TRBD2 (5 bases). V lost 1 base, J lost 2 bases, and 5 bases lay in between. The germline gives CDR1 KGHSH, CDR2 LQKENI. This CDR3 comprises 13 residues. CDR3 protein: CASSPREQETQYF. The CDR3 coding sequence is TGTGCCAGCTCACCACGGGAGCAAGAGACCCAGTACTTC. Full variable domain (rest looked up from reference TRBV18 and TRBJ2-5): NAGVMQNPRHLVRRRGQEARLRCSPMKGHSHVYWYRQLPEEGLKFMVYLQKENIIDESGMPKERFSAEFPKEGPSILRIQQVVRGDSAAYFCASSPREQETQYFGPGTRLLVL.

The chain employs TRBV18 and TRBJ1-1; possible D gene TRBD1, 6 bases. The V and J ends lost 3 bases and 5 bases respectively, with 16 bases between them. Germline-derived CDR1 and CDR2 are KGHSH and LQKENI. The CDR3 sequence is 15 residues long. The CDR3 loop reads CASSPPVGGRTEAFF. The CDR3 region has the DNA TGTGCCAGCTCACCTCCGGTCGGGGGGCGTACTGAAGCTTTCTTT.

This clonotype was observed at least ten times. The chain combines TRBV7-9 with TRBJ2-2, with 7 bases lining up with TRBD1. Germline CDR1 reads SEHNR; CDR2 reads FQNEAQ (reference sequence). The CDR3 length is 14 residues. Trimming took 5 bases from V and 4 from J; bases not matched to a gene: 4. The CDR3 sequence: CASSRGQSTGELFF. The CDR3, as DNA: TGTGCCAGCAGCCGGGGACAGTCCACCGGGGAGCTGTTTTTT.

This clonotype was observed a handful of times. The chain recombines TRBV5-1 with TRBJ2-5, with unresolved D. The V and J ends lost 2 bases and 5 bases respectively, with 16 bases between them. Germline loops: CDR1 SGHRS, CDR2 YFSETQ. This CDR3 has 15 amino acids. DNA for the CDR3: TGCGCCAGCAGCTTAGTGACTGACCCGGCGGAGACCCAGTACTTC. Its translation is CASSLVTDPAETQYF. Complete variable domain (other parts from reference TRBV5-1 and TRBJ2-5): KAGVTQTPRYLIKTRGQQVTLSCSPISGHRSVSWYQQTPGQGLQFLFEYFSETQRNKGNFPGRFSGRQFSNSRSEMNVSTLELGDSALYLCASSLVTDPAETQYFGPGTRLLVL.

CDR3 sequence: CASSPLGTDTQYF. CDR3 bases: TGTGCCAGCTCACCACTGGGGACAGATACGCAGTATTTT. The chain uses TRBV18 and TRBJ2-3; D is unresolved. Germline V CDR1 and CDR2: KGHSH, LQKENI. With 1 base removed from V and 3 bases from J, the gap between germline ends came to 5 bases. CDR3 size: 13 residues.

This clonotype was seen a handful of times. The chain has TRBV28 and TRBJ2-1; TRBD1 matches 11 bases. CDR1 is MDHEN and CDR2 is SYDVKM in the germline V gene. This CDR3 has 16 residues. V lost 2 bases and J lost 9; bases outside the gene matches: 9. This CDR3 is CASSLGGTGGFSEQFF. In nucleotides, the CDR3 is TGTGCCAGCAGTTTAGGGGGGACAGGGGGTTTCAGTGAGCAGTTCTTC.

The chain employs TRBV18 and TRBJ2-3; D uncertain. Germline V gene lookup returns CDR1 KGHSH and CDR2 LQKENI. Deletions cut 3 bases from V and 5 bases from J, with 3 bases between. The CDR3 consists of 11 residues. The CDR3 DNA is TGTGCCAGCTCACCGGGAGATACGCAGTATTTT. This translates into CASSPGDTQYF.

V usage is TRBV9 and J usage is TRBJ2-7, with 8 bases fitting TRBD2. CDR3 length equals 15 residues. J gave up 2 bases and V 0 bases, and 4 bases lay outside the gene matches. Germline CDR1 SGDLS, CDR2 YYNGEE. CDR3: CASSVGVAGPYEQYF. The CDR3 region has the DNA TGTGCCAGCAGCGTAGGAGTAGCGGGACCCTACGAGCAGTACTTC.

V usage is TRBV24-1 and J usage is TRBJ2-1; TRBD2 matches 9 bases. Per the germline V gene, CDR1 is KGHDR and CDR2 is SFDVKD. There are 15 residues in the CDR3. V shed 4 bases and J 4 bases; nucleotides not matched to a gene: 4. The DNA of the CDR3 is TGTGCCACCAGTGAGCTAGCGGGAACATACAATGAGCAGTTCTTC. Translated, it gives CATSELAGTYNEQFF.

The J gene is TRBJ2-7, the V gene TRBV12-3 or TRBV12-4; TRBD1 is a possible D gene (6 bases). Deletions cut 3 bases from V and 9 bases from J, with 18 bases between. The CDR3 is 14 amino acids. This CDR3 reads CASSFITGHHGQYF. CDR3 DNA sequence: TGTGCCAGCAGTTTTATAACAGGGCATCATGGGCAGTACTTC.

The chain recombines TRBV5-6 with TRBJ2-7; D may be TRBD2 (6 bases). Germline loops: CDR1 SGHDT, CDR2 YYEEEE. CDR3 size: 13 residues. Deletions cut 4 bases from V and 2 bases from J, with 10 bases between. The CDR3: CASSGGAAYEQYF. The CDR3 nucleotides read TGTGCCAGCAGCGGCGGGGCTGCCTACGAGCAGTACTTC. The full variable domain, completed using reference TRBV5-6 and TRBJ2-7, is DAGVTQSPTHLIKTRGQQVTLRCSPKSGHDTVSWYQQALGQGPQFIFQYYEEEERQRGNFPDRFSGHQFPNYSSELNVNALLLGDSALYLCASSGGAAYEQYFGPGTRLTVT.

J is TRBJ2-7 and V is TRBV7-6; TRBD2 agrees at 10 bases. From germline, CDR1 is SGHVS and CDR2 FNYEAQ. Trimming removed 5 bases from V and 2 bases from J; junction bases left unmatched: 6. The CDR3 covers 15 residues. CDR3 nucleotides: TGTGCCAGCAGCCGAGAAAGCGGGAGGGCCTACGAGCAGTACTTC. Its translation: CASSRESGRAYEQYF.

To note about this clonotype: A much larger clonotype is one base distant, so this may be a read error. The chain employs TRBV4-3 and TRBJ2-3, with D perhaps matching TRBD1 (6 bases). Germline values: CDR1 LGHNA, CDR2 YSLEER. CDR3 size: 15 residues. The DNA for the CDR3 is TGCGCCAGCAGCGGGGGCCAGTATGGCGCAGATATGCAGTATTTT. As protein: CASSGGQYGADMQYF.

This clonotype was picked up a small number of times. The chain joins TRBV11-3 to TRBJ2-2, with D unclear. V dropped 5 bases and J dropped 4 bases, with 11 bases sitting between them. The germline gives CDR1 SGHNT, CDR2 YENEEA. CDR3 length equals 14 residues. CDR3 sequence: CASSPEPVTGELFF. The DNA for the CDR3 is TGTGCCAGCAGCCCGGAGCCAGTCACCGGGGAGCTGTTTTTT.

This clonotype was seen more than once but under ten times. The V call is TRBV5-4, the J call TRBJ2-2; maybe TRBD2 (6 bases). The CDR3 length is 15 residues. Germline values: CDR1 SGHNT, CDR2 YYREEE (reference sequence). Trimming cost V 4 bases and J 7 bases, with 17 bases left between them. The CDR3 DNA is TGTGCCAGCAGCGGAGGGACCCCTAAGGGCGGGGAGCTGTTTTTT. Protein: CASSGGTPKGGELFF.

The rearrangement links TRBV6-5 to TRBJ2-3; no clear D gene. Germline V gene lookup returns CDR1 MNHEY and CDR2 SVGAGI. V lost 5 bases, J lost 1 base, and 10 bases lay in between. There are 14 residues in the CDR3. The CDR3 here is CASSRTQRTDTQYF. The CDR3 region has the DNA TGTGCCAGCAGTCGGACCCAGCGCACAGATACGCAGTATTTT.

The chain joins TRBV6-4 to TRBJ2-5; D remains ambiguous. The CDR3 spans 15 residues. Per germline, CDR1 MRHNA and CDR2 SNTAGT. The V end was cut by 8 bases, the J end by 5 bases, with 21 bases between. This CDR3 is CASQTPSWTGETQYF. Here the CDR3 DNA reads TGTGCCAGCCAGACCCCGTCGTGGACGGGTGAGACCCAGTACTTC.

This clonotype was counted once. The gene calls are TRBV6-5 and TRBJ1-5; no firm D call. The CDR3 spans 13 residues. Trimming stripped 6 bases from V and 0 bases from J, with 6 bases between. Germline V CDR1 and CDR2: MNHEY, SVGAGI. Here the CDR3 DNA reads TGTGCCAGCAGCTTGAATAGCAATCAGCCCCAGCATTTT. This gives the protein CASSLNSNQPQHF.